This T cell receptor beta chain was recovered during a study of cytomegalovirus exposure and HLA in healthy donors (dated by TCRdb to the late 2010s). Some background on the complete study: According to an earlier analysis of several hundred of the donors, 150 million to 200 million T cells yielded roughly 110 million unique TCR beta sequences and 276 Gb of sequence data. An early release covering more than 500 HLA-typed donors comprised about 310 gigabases of sequencing data and around 80 million unique TCR sequences. Among the approximately 400 genotyped donors, more than 70% belonged to the genetic ancestry cluster associated with self-reported Caucasian donors. The aim of the study was to test whether cataloging public T cell receptors could identify signatures of past pathogen exposure. Using immunosequencing, the study profiled T cell repertoires from 550 to 750 subjects and related those repertoires to cytomegalovirus serostatus. Besides the first cohort of around 700 subjects, a separate validation cohort made up of over 95 different subjects was used. The study combined high-throughput TCR immunosequencing, statistical association of individual TCRs with disease status, and machine learning to predict cytomegalovirus infection status. To study patterns of TCR occurrence, a later analysis re-analyzed previously published TCR beta repertoires from hundreds of donors and added high-resolution HLA genotyping. Rather than drawing on any new phenotypic data, the later analysis identified candidate immune exposures from TCR beta sequences and the way those sequences occurred across donors. To decide whether each TCR beta V gene segment behaved as functional or pseudogenic, an earlier analysis of some 600 of the donors relied on high-throughput TCR beta sequencing. Donor age, sex, ethnicity and CMV serostatus were compiled together with the repertoire data. A later genetic analysis took genome-wide SNP genotypes for about three fifths of the 666 donors and used that subset as a discovery cohort. All discovery cohort repertoires had been generated using a single sequencing platform. HLA typing included class I and class II loci at four-digit resolution. Typing coverage varied by locus: 629-630 donors for A, B, C, DRB1 and DQB1; approximately 500 for DQA1; approximately 610 for DPA1; fewer than 480 for DPB1. Because of strong linkage in the cohort, four to six DR-DQ haplotypes were treated as single units for association and clustering. Across about 380 genotyped donors of the cohort, an average of roughly 200,000 unique TCR beta nucleotide sequences per donor were sequenced, and approximately 19% of those sequences were non-productive. On the study overall, not on this receptor specifically: Because HLA typing was unavailable for some donors at each locus, only the typed subset was used in association tests. A cluster of highly shared sequence variants was judged likely to represent a technical artifact of the sequencing pipeline. Roughly uniform sequencing depth across donors was assumed in presence/absence analyses, although this assumption may not hold. Three of the identified cytomegalovirus-associated TCR beta chains were confirmed in vitro to be specific for cytomegalovirus antigens. When HLA alleles, especially DR and DQ, strongly co-occurred, TCR associations were difficult to assign to individual alleles. The only immune exposure information available for the cohort was CMV serostatus. A later analysis found that TCR association rates varied across HLA loci, with DRB1 alleles showing the most associated TCRs and HLA-C alleles the fewest. Compared with equally common non-associated chains, HLA-associated TCR beta chains in a later analysis were more clonally expanded and had lower generation probabilities. The classifier was reported to diagnose cytomegalovirus status with high specificity and sensitivity in both the original cohort and the validation cohort. It was suggested by the authors that the approach could potentially be generalized to other disease states and immunological phenotypes. The study gave a list of 150 to 200 TCR beta chains associated with cytomegalovirus. A further reported finding was that TCR beta sequences accurately predicted the HLA-A and HLA-B alleles for most subjects in the first cohort. An association between a missense DCLRE1C variant and V-gene and J-gene trimming of TCR beta chains was found in a later genetic analysis and replicated in an independent cohort. A later analysis associated about 17,000 TCR beta sequences with specific HLA alleles at a false discovery rate of 0.05. Correlated functional status among segregating V segments might be attributable to linkage disequilibrium, but an unknown experimental factor could not be ruled out. Some IMGT-functional V segments, including TRBV6-2 and TRBV6-3, could not be told apart with the 87-base-pair reads, so those segments were excluded. Most CMV-associated TCR beta chains appeared to be HLA-restricted in a later analysis, and the HLA associations seemed to be driven largely by CMV exposure. Only TCR beta chains were sequenced in this cohort, and the absence of alpha or paired-chain data limited detectable features. In an earlier analysis of 587 of the donors, most TCR beta V segments appeared in productive rearrangements about 87% or about 30% of the time, broadly matching IMGT annotations. Most TCR sequences were seen in very few donors, while some public TCRs were found in many individuals. In a later genetic analysis, fewer N-insertions in productive TCRs were reported among donors in an Asian-associated ancestry cluster than the approximately 630-donor mean. Because counts were too low, around 18 rarely observed V segments, including chromosome 9 orphons, were left out of the earlier analysis of 500 to 650 of the donors. According to a later analysis, parvovirus B19, influenza, CMV and Epstein-Barr virus appeared linked to several top co-occurrence clusters.

A remark on this clone: This receptor's antigen is unknown. Base-call qualities are not available, and no considerably larger clone is one nucleotide away.

The cohort consisted of 600 to 700 healthy bone marrow donors. At the time of sampling, all cohort members were nominally healthy, though unrecorded immune exposures were likely present. The donor tested CMV seronegative and was one of the 352 seronegative cohort members. Each donor provided a peripheral blood sample, and peripheral blood mononuclear cells were used for TCR beta sequencing. The Qiagen DNeasy Blood Extraction Kit was used to extract genomic DNA from the blood cell samples. Libraries were constructed by the immunoSEQ multiplex PCR assay. For the multiplex PCR, a mixture combining 60 forward primers for TCR Vbeta segments and 13 reverse primers for TCR Jbeta segments was used. A multiplex PCR assay on genomic DNA amplified the CDR3 region of rearranged TCR beta genes. The Illumina HiSeq System was used to sequence the amplified TCR beta libraries as 87-base-pair reads. From the authors' description of their analysis: In a later analysis, roughly 80 million unique TCR beta chains were counted across the 500 to 850 repertoires, and about 10 million of these chains were shared by at least two donors. Raw reads were error-corrected and collapsed into unique sequences by a nearest-neighbor algorithm in which closely related sequences were merged to remove PCR and sequencing errors. To assign V, D and J gene segments, CDR3 sequences were aligned to IMGT reference sequences. For a sequence to be retained, at least a six-nucleotide match to both a V gene segment and a J gene segment was required. Rearrangements were called productive when the CDR3 lacked stop codons and stayed in frame with V and J; all others were non-productive. Following IMGT convention, CDR3 was defined as the stretch from the second conserved V-encoded cysteine to the conserved J-encoded phenylalanine. The earlier analysis of fewer than 700 of the donors excluded sequences that lacked an unambiguous match to a single V gene segment. In an earlier analysis of some 590 of the donors, a V segment was called functional when productive rearrangements were above 56.7%, and segregating when the standard deviation between donors exceeded 5%. A statistical classification framework was built to diagnose cytomegalovirus status from the catalog of TCR beta chain sequences. In a later analysis, V and J genes were assigned by comparing TCR nucleotide sequences against IMGT/GENE-DB human TR gene sequences. Using the TCRdist pipeline, a later analysis assigned CDR3 sequences along with most-parsimonious VDJ recombination scenarios. In a later analysis, each TCR beta chain was defined by its CDR3 amino acid sequence together with its V-gene family, and reads lacking a unique V-gene family were excluded. To address suspected cross-contamination and a sequencing artifact, a later analysis removed a few hundred highly shared, low-generation-probability nucleotide sequences. In a later analysis, a clonal expansion index was calculated for each public chain from normalized within-repertoire ranks of inferred template counts. In a later analysis, generation probabilities were computed with a VDJ recombination model fitted to out-of-frame rearrangements, and the resulting probabilities were checked against IGoR. A later analysis scored TCR-TCR, TCR-HLA and TCR-CMV co-occurrence with hypergeometric tests, applying a repertoire-size bias correction to TCR pairs. To estimate false discovery rates, a later analysis permuted the HLA or CMV assignments 20 times. In a later analysis, co-occurring TCRs were grouped with DBSCAN, and TCRdist sequence similarity was added when clustering was performed within HLA-allele-positive subsets. Co-occurrence clustering excluded repertoires with fewer than 30,000 or more than 120,000 public chains, plus five with anomalous nucleotide sharing. TCRdb carries this immuneACCESS record with in-frame sequences only. Its versions omit some clonotypes, under half of them owing to an unresolved V gene in the studies checked, with the rest unexplained. The DNA gave D and trimming, while V, J and clone size come from that table. Recorded for this sample are roughly 100,000 clones; approximately 72% of them occurred a single time. The ten largest clones capture 2% to 2.5% of the sample.

Compared with germline, V lacks 5 bases and J lacks 2 bases; bases without a gene match: 12. CDR1 and CDR2 (SGHRS, YFSETQ) derive from the germline V gene. The CDR3 starts with the cysteine, ends with the phenylalanine, and has 17 residues. Only the CDR3 part of the read is kept: 51 bases, read in frame from the first base. Source material: PBMCs. The sequence is built from TRBV5-1 and TRBJ2-3, with 9 middle bases fitting TRBD2. The TCR sequence derives from a man aged 25-45 years in good health and CMV-seronegative. The CDR3 region has the sequence CASSSLGGGGNTDTQYF. The DNA is as follows: TGCGCCAGCAGTTCCTTAGGCGGGGGGGGTAACACAGATACGCAGTATTTT.